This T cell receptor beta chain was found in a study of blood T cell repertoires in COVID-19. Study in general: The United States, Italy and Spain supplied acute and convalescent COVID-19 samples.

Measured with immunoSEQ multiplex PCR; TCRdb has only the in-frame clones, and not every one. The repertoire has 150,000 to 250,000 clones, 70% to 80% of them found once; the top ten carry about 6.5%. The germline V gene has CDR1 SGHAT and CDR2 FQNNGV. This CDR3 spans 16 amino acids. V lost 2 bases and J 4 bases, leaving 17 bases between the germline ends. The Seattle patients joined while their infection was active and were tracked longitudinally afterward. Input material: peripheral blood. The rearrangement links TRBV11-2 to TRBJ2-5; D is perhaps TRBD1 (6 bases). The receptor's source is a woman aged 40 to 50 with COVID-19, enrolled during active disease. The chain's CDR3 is CASSLTPSGRGETQYF. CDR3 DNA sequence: TGTGCCAGCAGCTTAACACCCTCGGGCAGGGGAGAGACCCAGTACTTC.